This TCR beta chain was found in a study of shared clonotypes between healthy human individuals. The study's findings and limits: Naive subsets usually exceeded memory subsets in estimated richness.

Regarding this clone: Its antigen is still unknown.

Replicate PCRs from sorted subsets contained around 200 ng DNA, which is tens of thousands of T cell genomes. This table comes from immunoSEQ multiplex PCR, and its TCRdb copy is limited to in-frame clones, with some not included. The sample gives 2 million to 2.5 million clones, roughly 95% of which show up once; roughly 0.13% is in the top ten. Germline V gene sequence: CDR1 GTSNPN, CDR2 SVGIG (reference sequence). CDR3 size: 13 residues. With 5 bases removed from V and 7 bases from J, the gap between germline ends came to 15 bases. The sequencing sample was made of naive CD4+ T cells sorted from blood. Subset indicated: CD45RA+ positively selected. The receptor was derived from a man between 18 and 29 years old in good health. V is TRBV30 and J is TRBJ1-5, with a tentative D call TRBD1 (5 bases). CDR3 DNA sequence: TGTGCCTGGGATCGACAGCTCGGGCAGCCCCAGCATTTT. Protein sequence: CAWDRQLGQPQHF.